The 32 T cell receptor beta chains below come from one sample, sequenced in a study of shared clonotypes between healthy human individuals. The table came from immunoSEQ multiplex PCR; TCRdb's copy has only in-frame clones and leaves some out. This table has under 600,000 clones, around 76% appearing once. The sample taken for sequencing was PBMCs. The receptors come from a woman between 40 and 55 years old in good health. Some clones in this sample may be carry-over from other donors' samples.

This chain connects TRBV9 to TRBJ1-1, with D possibly being TRBD1 (5 bases). V was trimmed by 0 bases and J by 3 bases, leaving 15 bases between them. The CDR3 totals 16 residues. Germline V gives CDR1 SGDLS, CDR2 YYNGEE. Here the CDR3 reads CASSVAGAGYDTEAFF. The DNA of the CDR3 is TGTGCCAGCAGCGTAGCTGGGGCAGGTTACGACACTGAAGCTTTCTTT.

This sequence joins TRBV5-1 and TRBJ2-3; TRBD2 matches 12 bases. V was clipped by 0 bases and J by 0 bases; unmatched bases: 8. The length of the CDR3 is 19 residues. CDR1 and CDR2 from the germline V gene are SGHRS and YFSETQ. CDR3 loop: CASSLGTSGILTSTDTQYF. The CDR3 nucleotides read TGCGCCAGCAGCTTGGGGACTAGCGGGATCTTAACTAGCACAGATACGCAGTATTTT.

This clone was seen only once. The chain carries TRBV7-3 and TRBJ2-7; D assignment may be TRBD1 or TRBD2 (5 bases each). Trimming left V 8 bases short and J 3 bases short, with 14 bases between. Looked up from germline, CDR1 is SGHTA and CDR2 is FQGTGA. This CDR3 has 13 residues. CDR3 loop: CASAPGRNYEQYF. CDR3 sequence (DNA): TGTGCCAGCGCCCCGGGACGGAACTACGAGCAGTACTTC.

CDR3 nucleotides: TGTGCCAGCGGTCGGGGGAGAACCGCAGATACGCAGTATTTT. This sequence encodes CASGRGRTADTQYF. The chain links TRBV11-2 to TRBJ2-3, with a weak D call TRBD2 (6 bases). The V and J ends lost 8 bases and 4 bases respectively, with 16 bases between them. The CDR3 runs to 14 residues. Germline CDR1 and CDR2: SGHAT and FQNNGV. Complete variable domain (other parts from reference TRBV11-2 and TRBJ2-3): EAGVAQSPRYKIIEKRQSVAFWCNPISGHATLYWYQQILGQGPKLLIQFQNNGVVDDSQLPKDRFSAERLKGVDSTLKIQPAKLEDSAVYLCASGRGRTADTQYFGPGTRLTVL.

This clone was counted a few times. Likely a read error: the CDR3 ends without its conserved phenylalanine or tryptophan. The limits of the CDR3 on the DNA are not certain, so only TCRdb's listed CDR3 is given. This chain links TRBV7-2 with TRBJ2-7; the tabulated D call, TRBD2, remains unverified against the DNA. The CDR3 has 15 residues if both end residues are counted. Germline V gives CDR1 SGHTA, CDR2 FQGNSA. The CDR3 loop reads CASSCGRTSDPRQRC.

This clone is a singleton in its sample. V is TRBV28 and J is TRBJ2-1; 13 positions agree with TRBD2. The CDR3 consists of 15 residues. Trimming cost V 5 bases and J 4 bases; bases outside gene matches: 2. Germline CDR1 and CDR2: MDHEN and SYDVKM. CDR3 sequence (DNA): TGTGCCAGCAGTCTGGGACTAGCGGGATACAATGAGCAGTTCTTC. It specifies CASSLGLAGYNEQFF.

This chain uses TRBV10-3 with TRBJ2-7; maybe TRBD1 (6 bases). Germline V gives CDR1 ENHRY, CDR2 SYGVKD. The CDR3 is made up of 15 amino acids. Trimming removed 6 bases at V and 0 bases at J, with 15 bases between. CDR3 residues: CAIRGQPTSSYEQYF. The CDR3, as DNA: TGTGCCATCAGAGGACAGCCGACCTCCTCCTACGAGCAGTACTTC.

This sequence joins TRBV25-1 and TRBJ1-2, with 9 positions matching TRBD1. V shed 5 bases, J shed 2 bases, and the junction held 6 bases outside the gene matches. The CDR3 has 15 residues. CDR1 and CDR2 (germline): MGHDK, SYGVNS. The CDR3 here is CASSKPGTGNYGYTF. The CDR3 DNA follows: TGTGCCAGCAGTAAGCCTGGGACAGGGAACTATGGCTACACCTTC.

This rearrangement joins TRBV5-4 to TRBJ2-3; D perhaps matches TRBD1 (6 bases). The V gene's germline CDR1 is SGHNT and CDR2 YYREEE (reference sequence). The CDR3 runs to 14 residues. The V gene lost 3 bases and the J gene lost 3 bases, with 11 bases spanning the gap. Here the CDR3 reads CASSSSTGTDTQYF. In DNA, the CDR3 is TGTGCCAGCAGCTCGAGTACAGGGACAGATACGCAGTATTTT.

This chain connects TRBV18 to TRBJ2-5, with D perhaps TRBD1 (5 bases). The CDR3 totals 14 residues. Trimming took 3 bases from V and 1 from J, leaving 9 bases between them. Germline V lookup: CDR1 KGHSH, CDR2 LQKENI. Here the CDR3 DNA reads TGTGCCAGCTCACCTGACAGTTCCCAAGAGACCCAGTACTTC. Translation gives CASSPDSSQETQYF.

The gene calls are TRBV18 and TRBJ2-2, with 14 positions matching TRBD2. This CDR3 is 15 amino acids long. V trimming: 3 bases; J trimming: 6 bases; junction bases outside the gene matches: 0. Germline V gives CDR1 KGHSH, CDR2 LQKENI. The CDR3 coding sequence is TGTGCCAGCTCACCGGGACTAGCGGGAGCCGGGGAGCTGTTTTTT. Translated: CASSPGLAGAGELFF. Drawing the rest from reference TRBV18 and TRBJ2-2, the complete variable domain is NAGVMQNPRHLVRRRGQEARLRCSPMKGHSHVYWYRQLPEEGLKFMVYLQKENIIDESGMPKERFSAEFPKEGPSILRIQQVVRGDSAAYFCASSPGLAGAGELFFGEGSRLTVL.

This rearrangement joins TRBV5-1 to TRBJ2-5; a weak D match, TRBD2 (6 bases). The J call may be wrong; the DNA end is better matched by TRBJ2-7. Germline V gives CDR1 SGHRS, CDR2 YFSETQ. The CDR3 covers 13 residues. The CDR3 protein is CASADGGTYEQYF. The CDR3 region has the DNA TGCGCCAGTGCTGACGGGGGTACCTACGAGCAGTACTTC.

The chain is built from TRBV4-1 and TRBJ2-1; 12 bases map to TRBD2. CDR3 length: 15 residues. Per the germline V gene, CDR1 is MGHRA and CDR2 is YSYEKL. V trimming: 4 bases; J trimming: 5 bases; junction bases outside the gene matches: 3. The CDR3 coding sequence is TGCGCCAGCAGCCTGCGACTAGCGGGAGACAATGAGCAGTTCTTC. This encodes CASSLRLAGDNEQFF.

This clone has a single count. This sequence joins TRBV2 and TRBJ1-6; 7 bases map to TRBD1. Germline assignment: CDR1 SNHLY and CDR2 FYNNEI. After removal of 4 bases from V and 9 bases from J, the junction contained 3 bases not matched to a gene. The CDR3 has 13 residues. The CDR3 region is CASSADRASPLHF. The CDR3, as DNA: TGTGCCAGCAGTGCTGACAGGGCTTCACCCCTCCACTTT.

The V call is TRBV6-4, the J call TRBJ1-2; 8 nucleotides line up with TRBD1. This CDR3 region has 15 residues. Germline-derived CDR1 and CDR2 are MRHNA and SNTAGT. V was pared by 4 bases and J by 8 bases, with 12 bases of the junction left unmatched. This CDR3 is CASSALRQGSGGYTF. The CDR3 DNA reads as TGTGCCAGCAGTGCCCTCCGACAGGGGTCGGGAGGCTACACCTTC.

The rearrangement uses TRBV11-2 and TRBJ2-2; D is uncertain. Germline CDR1 and CDR2: SGHAT and FQNNGV. The CDR3 has 17 residues. V was pared by 0 bases and J by 0 bases, with 11 bases between. The chain's CDR3 is CASSLDHVRSNTGELFF. CDR3 DNA: TGTGCCAGCAGCTTAGATCACGTCAGATCGAACACCGGGGAGCTGTTTTTT. Based on the CDR3 plus reference TRBV11-2 and TRBJ2-2, the full variable domain is EAGVAQSPRYKIIEKRQSVAFWCNPISGHATLYWYQQILGQGPKLLIQFQNNGVVDDSQLPKDRFSAERLKGVDSTLKIQPAKLEDSAVYLCASSLDHVRSNTGELFFGEGSRLTVL.

CDR3 in DNA: TGTGCCACCTACAGGGGGTCTAATGAAAAACTGTTTTTT. This gives the protein CATYRGSNEKLFF. This chain connects TRBV6-4 to TRBJ1-4, with 8 bases that match TRBD1. Germline CDR1 MRHNA, CDR2 SNTAGT. This CDR3 contains 13 residues. V was clipped by 10 bases and J by 3 bases; unmatched bases: 4.

V and J are TRBV25-1 and TRBJ2-5, with a possible D match to TRBD2 (5 bases). The CDR3 loop spans 14 amino acids. CDR1 MGHDK and CDR2 SYGVNS come from the germline V gene. V gave up 7 bases and J gave up 5 bases, with 17 bases separating them. CDR3 in DNA: TGTGCCAGCACTCGAGGAGCTAGCAGGGAGACCCAGTACTTC. Its protein product is CASTRGASRETQYF.

The chain employs TRBV5-4 and TRBJ2-5; 8 nucleotides match TRBD1. Germline V gene sequence: CDR1 SGHNT, CDR2 YYREEE (reference sequence). There are 15 residues in the CDR3. After removal of 0 bases from V and 5 bases from J, the junction contained 6 bases not matched to a gene. The CDR3 coding sequence is TGTGCCAGCAGCTTGGCGAGGACAGGGTCGGAGACCCAGTACTTC. It codes for CASSLARTGSETQYF.

This clone showed up just once. The chain carries TRBV1 and TRBJ2-2; TRBD1 was called by the table and not checked on the DNA. TRBV1 is an annotated pseudogene. This CDR3 comprises 15 residues. The CDR3 loop is CTSRPQGQGPGELFF. The DNA for the CDR3 is TGCACCAGCAGACCACAAGGACAGGGGCCCGGGGAGCTGTTTTTT.

This clone was observed a handful of times. Other DNA variants within this sample encode the same CDR3. The chain carries TRBV5-1 and TRBJ2-1; TRBD2 aligns across 9 bases. The CDR3 totals 15 residues. Germline V gene lookup returns CDR1 SGHRS and CDR2 YFSETQ. Unmatched junction bases numbered 2, after V lost 4 bases and J lost 0 bases. CDR3 in DNA: TGCGCCAGCAGCGAGACTAGCGGCTCCTACAATGAGCAGTTCTTC. Its translation: CASSETSGSYNEQFF.

This clone has a count of ten or more. This chain joins TRBV30 and TRBJ1-2; 9 bases are shared with TRBD1. The J segment lost 4 bases and the V segment lost 1 base, leaving 4 bases of the junction unmatched. CDR1 GTSNPN and CDR2 SVGIG come from the germline V gene (reference sequence). The CDR3 consists of 14 residues. CDR3 sequence (DNA): TGTGCCTGGAGTGGAGACAGGGGGTTCTATGGCTACACCTTC. This sequence encodes CAWSGDRGFYGYTF.

This clone showed up just once. This chain links TRBV4-2 with TRBJ2-5; D remains ambiguous. Germline V lookup: CDR1 LGHNA, CDR2 YNFKEQ. Trimming left V 0 bases short and J 4 bases short, with 15 bases between. This CDR3 has 16 residues. Here the CDR3 reads CASSQDLSQVGETQYF. The CDR3, as DNA: TGTGCCAGCAGCCAAGATCTGTCCCAGGTCGGAGAGACCCAGTACTTC.

The chain employs TRBV5-1 and TRBJ1-1; D possibly corresponds to TRBD1 (6 bases). CDR1 and CDR2 from the germline V gene are SGHRS and YFSETQ. The CDR3 covers 16 residues. The germline V and J ends were trimmed by 4 bases and 0 bases, with 16 bases remaining between them. CDR3 region: CASSLNPEGVNTEAFF. CDR3 bases: TGCGCCAGCAGCCTCAACCCCGAGGGGGTGAACACTGAAGCTTTCTTT.

Note on this clone: This sample also contains other DNA sequences that code for the same CDR3. This chain's CDR3 is CASRGGNTEAFF. The CDR3 bases are TGTGCCAGCAGAGGGGGAAACACTGAAGCTTTCTTT. The V gene is TRBV27, the J gene TRBJ1-1; D may be TRBD1 (6 bases). In germline, CDR1 is MNHEY, CDR2 SMNVEV (reference sequence). The CDR3 loop spans 12 amino acids. V gave up 6 bases and J gave up 2 bases, with 7 bases separating them.

The chain couples TRBV4-3 to TRBJ1-1; possible D gene TRBD1, 5 bases. Germline loops: CDR1 LGHNA, CDR2 YSLEER. V was clipped by 5 bases and J by 8 bases, with 21 bases between them. This CDR3 spans 15 amino acids. The CDR3 DNA reads as TGCGCCAGCAGCTCCCAGGGTGGCTGGGGTAAGGAAGCTTTCTTT. As protein: CASSSQGGWGKEAFF.

The V gene is TRBV11-3, the J gene TRBJ2-4, with TRBD1 as a possible D gene (6 bases). Germline lookup yields CDR1 SGHNT and CDR2 YENEEA. V was clipped by 2 bases and J by 5 bases, with 22 bases between them. The CDR3 runs 18 residues. CDR3 nucleotides: TGTGCCAGCAGCTTAACCCTAGACAGGAGACCTTCCCAAAACATTCAGTACTTC. Translating gives CASSLTLDRRPSQNIQYF.

This clone appeared a single time. The V and J genes are TRBV5-1 and TRBJ2-7, with unresolved D. Germline V gene lookup returns CDR1 SGHRS and CDR2 YFSETQ. The CDR3 length is 12 residues. The germline V and J ends were trimmed by 4 bases and 7 bases, with 12 bases remaining between them. Written as DNA, the CDR3 is TGCGCCAGCAGCCTCCACAAGGGTGAGCAGTACTTC. It encodes CASSLHKGEQYF.

This chain connects TRBV29-1 to TRBJ1-2; unclear D gene. Germline CDR1 is SQVTM and CDR2 is ANQGSEA. The CDR3 is made up of 13 amino acids. In nucleotides, the CDR3 is TGCATCACAGAGGAGGTTACGAAAAATGGCTACACCTTC. Its translation: CITEEVTKNGYTF.

This sequence joins TRBV9 and TRBJ2-1, with TRBD2 matching 11 bases. V lost 4 bases to trimming and J lost 2 bases; unmatched junction nucleotides: 5. The CDR3 consists of 16 residues. CDR1 is SGDLS, CDR2 YYNGEE, per germline. The CDR3 DNA follows: TGTGCCAGCAGCCCTGGGACTAGCGGAGCCTACAATGAGCAGTTCTTC. It encodes CASSPGTSGAYNEQFF.

A remark on this clone: At the DNA level, this CDR3 is encoded by other sequences in the same sample as well. The chain links TRBV19 to TRBJ1-2, with D possibly being TRBD1 (5 bases). There are 13 residues in the CDR3. Germline values: CDR1 LNHDA, CDR2 SQIVND (reference sequence). The V and J ends lost 3 bases and 3 bases respectively, with 8 bases between them. CDR3 nucleotide sequence: TGTGCCAGTAGTATCGACAGAGACTATGGCTACACCTTC. Protein product: CASSIDRDYGYTF.

The chain carries TRBV2 and TRBJ2-1; 9 nucleotides align to TRBD1. The CDR3 totals 15 residues. Germline lookup yields CDR1 SNHLY and CDR2 FYNNEI. With 4 bases clipped from V and 3 bases from J, the junction kept 4 bases outside the gene matches. As DNA, the CDR3 is TGTGCCAGCAGTGCCGACAGGGGGAACTACAATGAGCAGTTCTTC. Its protein product is CASSADRGNYNEQFF.